This entry features one TCR delta chain sequence. A read error may be the cause here, since a much bigger clone is one base away. The data stem from a study of gamma-delta T cells after stem cell transplantation. With V trimmed by 7 bases and J by 0 bases, 16 bases remained unmatched. The CDR3 is made up of 17 amino acids. Germline V gene data show CDR1 as GEAIGNYY and CDR2 as EKD. TCRdb redid clone calling on the RT-PCR reads using CATT. This sample has 2,000 or so delta-chain clones, with approximately 30% found just once. The genes are TRDV2 and TRDJ1; TRDD3 aligns across 7 bases. The TCR comes from a human donor. It is not recorded whose cells these are; they may come from a transplant donor. Sequenced material: gamma-delta T cells. The CDR3 is CACHPPGDSLYTDKLIF. In DNA, the CDR3 is TGTGCCTGCCACCCACCGGGGGATTCGCTGTACACCGATAAACTCATCTTT.